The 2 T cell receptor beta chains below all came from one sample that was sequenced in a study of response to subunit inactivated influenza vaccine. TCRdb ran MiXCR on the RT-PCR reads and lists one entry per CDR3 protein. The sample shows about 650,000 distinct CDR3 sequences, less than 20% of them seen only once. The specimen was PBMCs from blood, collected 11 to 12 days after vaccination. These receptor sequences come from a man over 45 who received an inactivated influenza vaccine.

CDR3 region: CASSLGLGRTQYF. The CDR3 coding sequence is TGTGCCAGCAGTTTAGGGCTTGGGCGGACGCAGTATTTT. The chain uses TRBV12-3 or TRBV12-4 and TRBJ2-3; D unclear. The V gene lost 1 base and the J gene lost 9 bases, with 11 bases spanning the gap. The CDR3 extends over 13 amino acids.

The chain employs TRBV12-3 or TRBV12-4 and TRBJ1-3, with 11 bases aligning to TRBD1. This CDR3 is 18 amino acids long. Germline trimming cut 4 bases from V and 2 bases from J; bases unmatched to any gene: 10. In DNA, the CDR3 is TGTGCCAGCAGTTGGACAGGGGGCCGCCGGATGGCTGGAAACACCATATATTTT. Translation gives CASSWTGGRRMAGNTIYF.